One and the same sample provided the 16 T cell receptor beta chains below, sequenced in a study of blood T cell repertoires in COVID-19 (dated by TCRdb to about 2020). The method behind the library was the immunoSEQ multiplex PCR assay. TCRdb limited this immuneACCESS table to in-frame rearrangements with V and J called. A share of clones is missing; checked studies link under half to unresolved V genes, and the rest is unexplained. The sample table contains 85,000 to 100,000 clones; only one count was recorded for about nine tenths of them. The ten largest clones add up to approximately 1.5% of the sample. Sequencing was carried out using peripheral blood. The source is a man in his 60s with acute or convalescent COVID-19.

CDR3 in amino acids: CASSVNRVHTEAFF. The DNA for the CDR3 is TGTGCCAGCAGTGTCAACAGGGTCCACACTGAAGCTTTCTTT. The genes are TRBV6-4 and TRBJ1-1; tentative D call: TRBD1 (6 bases). CDR1 and CDR2 (germline): MRHNA, SNTAGT. The CDR3 runs to 14 residues. With 4 bases removed from V and 3 bases from J, the gap between germline ends came to 12 bases.

The CDR3, as DNA: TGTGCCAGCAGCCACGGGGGTAGCTCCTACAATGAGCAGTTCTTC. It codes for CASSHGGSSYNEQFF. The rearrangement joins TRBV14 to TRBJ2-1, with D maybe TRBD2 (6 bases). Germline assignment: CDR1 SGHDN and CDR2 FVKESK. The germline V and J ends were trimmed by 3 bases and 0 bases, with 9 bases remaining between them. The CDR3 runs to 15 residues.

The chain's CDR3 is CASSQATNTEAFF. Here the CDR3 DNA reads TGCGCCAGCAGCCAAGCGACTAACACTGAAGCTTTCTTT. This chain uses TRBV4-1 with TRBJ1-1; D ambiguous. V was clipped by 1 base and J by 2 bases, with 5 bases between them. Looked up from germline, CDR1 is MGHRA and CDR2 is YSYEKL. This CDR3 has 13 residues.

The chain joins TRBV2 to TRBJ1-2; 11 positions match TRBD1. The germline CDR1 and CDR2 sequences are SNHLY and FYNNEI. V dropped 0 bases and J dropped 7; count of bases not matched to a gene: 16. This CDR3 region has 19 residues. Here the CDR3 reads CASSEARRDRGTSSGGYTF. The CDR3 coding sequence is TGTGCCAGCAGTGAAGCACGAAGGGACAGGGGGACGTCATCGGGTGGCTACACCTTC. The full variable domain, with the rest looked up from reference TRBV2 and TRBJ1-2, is EPEVTQTPSHQVTQMGQEVILRCVPISNHLYFYWYRQILGQKVEFLVSFYNNEISEKSEIFDDQFSVERPDGSNFTLKIRSTKLEDSAMYFCASSEARRDRGTSSGGYTFGSGTRLTVV.

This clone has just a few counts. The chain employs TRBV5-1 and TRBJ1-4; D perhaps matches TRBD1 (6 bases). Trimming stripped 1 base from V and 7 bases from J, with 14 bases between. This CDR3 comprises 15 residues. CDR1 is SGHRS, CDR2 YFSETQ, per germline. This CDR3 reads CASSLSQGRGEKLFF. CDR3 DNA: TGCGCCAGCAGCTTGTCTCAGGGGAGGGGTGAAAAACTGTTTTTT. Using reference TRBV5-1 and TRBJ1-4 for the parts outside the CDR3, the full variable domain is KAGVTQTPRYLIKTRGQQVTLSCSPISGHRSVSWYQQTPGQGLQFLFEYFSETQRNKGNFPGRFSGRQFSNSRSEMNVSTLELGDSALYLCASSLSQGRGEKLFFGSGTQLSVL.

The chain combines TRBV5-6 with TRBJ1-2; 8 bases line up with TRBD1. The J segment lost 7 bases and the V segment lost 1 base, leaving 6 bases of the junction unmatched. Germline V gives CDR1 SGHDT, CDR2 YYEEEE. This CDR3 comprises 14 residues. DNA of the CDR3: TGTGCCAGCAGCTTGTCGCAGGGGGCAGGTGGCTACACCTTC. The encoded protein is CASSLSQGAGGYTF.

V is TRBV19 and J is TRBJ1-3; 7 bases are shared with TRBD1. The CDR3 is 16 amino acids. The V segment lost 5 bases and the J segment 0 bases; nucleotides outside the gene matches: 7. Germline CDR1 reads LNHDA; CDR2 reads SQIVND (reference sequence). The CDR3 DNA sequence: TGTGCCAGTAGTCTGGTGGGACAGAACTCTGGAAACACCATATATTTT. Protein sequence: CASSLVGQNSGNTIYF. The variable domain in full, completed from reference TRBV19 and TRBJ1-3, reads DGGITQSPKYLFRKEGQNVTLSCEQNLNHDAMYWYRQDPGQGLRLIYYSQIVNDFQKGDIAEGYSVSREKKESFPLTVTSAQKNPTAFYLCASSLVGQNSGNTIYFGEGSWLTVV.

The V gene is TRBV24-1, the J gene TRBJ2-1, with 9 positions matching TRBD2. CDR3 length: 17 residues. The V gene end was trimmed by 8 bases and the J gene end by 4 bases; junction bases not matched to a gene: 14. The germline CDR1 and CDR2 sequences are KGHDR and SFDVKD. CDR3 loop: CATTAGSGGPGYNEQFF. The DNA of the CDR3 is TGTGCCACCACCGCCGGAAGCGGGGGGCCCGGGTACAATGAGCAGTTCTTC.

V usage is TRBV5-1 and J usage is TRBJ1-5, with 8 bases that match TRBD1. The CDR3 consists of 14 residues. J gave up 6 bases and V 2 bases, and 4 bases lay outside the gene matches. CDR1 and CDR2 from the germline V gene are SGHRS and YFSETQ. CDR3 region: CASSLGQGAQPQHF. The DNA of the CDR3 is TGCGCCAGCAGCTTAGGACAGGGAGCTCAGCCCCAGCATTTT.

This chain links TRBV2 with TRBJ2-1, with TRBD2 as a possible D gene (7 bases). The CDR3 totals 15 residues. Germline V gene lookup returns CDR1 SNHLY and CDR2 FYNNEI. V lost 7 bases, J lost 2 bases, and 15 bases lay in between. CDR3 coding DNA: TGTGCCAGCACTGGGGGGGCTCCCACCTACAATGAGCAGTTCTTC. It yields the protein CASTGGAPTYNEQFF.

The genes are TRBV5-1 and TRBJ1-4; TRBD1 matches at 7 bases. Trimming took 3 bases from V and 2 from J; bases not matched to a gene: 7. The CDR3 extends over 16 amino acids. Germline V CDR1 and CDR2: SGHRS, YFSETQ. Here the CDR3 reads CASSSLQGGTNEKLFF. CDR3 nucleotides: TGCGCCAGCAGCTCCCTCCAGGGGGGCACTAATGAAAAACTGTTTTTT.

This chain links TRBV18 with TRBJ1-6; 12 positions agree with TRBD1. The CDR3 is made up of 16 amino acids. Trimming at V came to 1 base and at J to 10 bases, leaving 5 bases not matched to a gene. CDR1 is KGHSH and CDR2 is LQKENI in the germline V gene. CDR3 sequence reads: CASSPRDRGRRSPLHF. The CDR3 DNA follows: TGTGCCAGCTCACCACGGGACAGGGGGCGCAGGTCACCCCTCCACTTT.

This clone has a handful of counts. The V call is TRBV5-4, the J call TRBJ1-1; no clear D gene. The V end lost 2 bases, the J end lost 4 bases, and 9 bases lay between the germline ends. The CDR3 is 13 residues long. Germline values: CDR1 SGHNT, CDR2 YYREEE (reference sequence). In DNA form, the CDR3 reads TGTGCCAGCAGCTTAGGAGTTTTCACTGAAGCTTTCTTT. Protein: CASSLGVFTEAFF. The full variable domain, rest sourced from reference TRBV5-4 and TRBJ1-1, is ETGVTQSPTHLIKTRGQQVTLRCSSQSGHNTVSWYQQALGQGPQFIFQYYREEENGRGNFPPRFSGLQFPNYSSELNVNALELDDSALYLCASSLGVFTEAFFGQGTRLTVV.

DNA of the CDR3: TGTGCCAGCAGCACCCCGGGACAGGGCTTCTTT. It specifies CASSTPGQGFF. J is TRBJ1-1 and V is TRBV28; 9 positions match TRBD1. With V trimmed by 6 bases and J by 14 bases, 7 bases remained unmatched. This CDR3 has 11 amino acids. In germline, CDR1 is MDHEN, CDR2 SYDVKM.

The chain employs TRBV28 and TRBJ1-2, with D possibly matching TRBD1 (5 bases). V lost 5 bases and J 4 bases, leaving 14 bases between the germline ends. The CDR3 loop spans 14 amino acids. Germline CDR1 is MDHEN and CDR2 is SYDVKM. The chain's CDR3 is CASSPLGGSYGYTF. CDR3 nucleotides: TGTGCCAGCAGTCCCCTTGGGGGGTCCTATGGCTACACCTTC.

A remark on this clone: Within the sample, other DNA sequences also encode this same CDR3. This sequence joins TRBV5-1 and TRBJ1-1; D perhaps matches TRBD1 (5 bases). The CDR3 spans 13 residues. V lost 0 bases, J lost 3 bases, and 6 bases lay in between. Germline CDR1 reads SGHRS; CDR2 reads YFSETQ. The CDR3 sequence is CASSLAGDTEAFF. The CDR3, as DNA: TGCGCCAGCAGCTTGGCGGGGGACACTGAAGCTTTCTTT.